These T cell receptor beta chains were read from a single sample in a study of T cells in Graves' hyperthyroidism and ophthalmopathy. Each CDR3 protein gets one entry after TCRdb re-called the multiplex PCR reads with MiXCR. The sample holds about half a million distinct CDR3 sequences, 24% seen once. Sequenced material: blood. These receptors all come from a woman aged 25-40 years with Graves' ophthalmopathy. Each CDR3 is given with its conserved first and last residue. D genes are given only for firm matches. Clone size is not always given. Where it is, it says once, few, many or a class for expanded clones.

TGTGCCAGCAGCTTAGGGGCCGACCAGGCTTTCTTT CASSLGADQAFF TRBJ1-1 - 12 - TRBV7-2
TGTGCCAGCTCACCAGGTGAGACATTTGGCACTGAAGCTTTCTTT CASSPGETFGTEAFF TRBJ1-1 - 15 many TRBV18
TGTGCCAGCAGTTTATGGCTAGCGGGGGGGATCGACATTCAGTACTTC CASSLWLAGGIDIQYF TRBJ2-4 TRBD2 16 many TRBV28
TGTGCCAGCAGCCCCCGCAGGGGCCAAGAGACCCAGTACTTC CASSPRRGQETQYF TRBJ2-5 - 14 many TRBV5-4
TGTGCCAGCGGGGGGGGGAATAATTCACCCCTCCACTTT CASGGGNNSPLHF TRBJ1-6 - 13 - TRBV6-1
TGTGCCAACAGCTTGGGCCTGTACTACGAGCAGTACTTC CANSLGLYYEQYF TRBJ2-7 - 13 few TRBV7-2
TGTGCCAGCAGTTATTGGGCCTCCCGAGAGGTAGGGGACACTGAAGCTTTCTTT CASSYWASREVGDTEAFF TRBJ1-1 - 18 - TRBV6-9
TGTGCCAGCAGTCGGGGACCGCGCAATCAGCCCCAGCATTTT CASSRGPRNQPQHF TRBJ1-5 - 14 many TRBV6-2/TRBV6-3
TGTGCCAGCAGCAGCAGGACAGGGGGCCTTACCTATGGCTACACCTTC CASSSRTGGLTYGYTF TRBJ1-2 TRBD1 16 many TRBV11-1
TGTGCCTGGAGTGGAGACCCTGGGACTGAAGCTTTCTTT CAWSGDPGTEAFF TRBJ1-1 - 13 once TRBV30
TGTGCCAGCAGTCCTACGGGGTATACGGAGACCCAGTACTTC CASSPTGYTETQYF TRBJ2-5 - 14 many TRBV6-2/TRBV6-3
TGTGCCAGCAGTTACCCCCCCCCCAGAGGCTCCTACGAGCAGTACTTC CASSYPPPRGSYEQYF TRBJ2-7 - 16 many TRBV6-5
TGCAGCGTTGAGGACAGGGGCCACGGGGAGCTGTTTTTT CSVEDRGHGELFF TRBJ2-2 TRBD1 13 many TRBV29-1
TGTGCCAGCAGCCTCGGGGCCAACCAAGAGACCCAGTACTTC CASSLGANQETQYF TRBJ2-5 - 14 many TRBV7-6
TGTGCCAGCAGTTTAGCGGATTACACTGAAGCTTTCTTT CASSLADYTEAFF TRBJ1-1 - 13 many TRBV27
TGTGCCAGCACCGCGGACAGGACCCCCCCTGAAGCTTTCTTT CASTADRTPPEAFF TRBJ1-1 TRBD1 14 many TRBV12-3/TRBV12-4
TGTGCCAGCAGCCAAGAGTCGGGGTATATGGCTTTCTTT CASSQESGYMAFF TRBJ1-1 - 13 many TRBV3-1
TGTGCCAGCAGCCTCAGGATAGCGGGGGGGAAAGAGACCCAGTACTTC CASSLRIAGGKETQYF TRBJ2-5 TRBD2 16 - TRBV11-2
TGTGCCAGCAGCTGGGACAACACTGAAGCTTTCTTT CASSWDNTEAFF TRBJ1-1 - 12 many TRBV7-9
TGTGCCAGCAGACGCCTACGGGGGCGGACGACCTACGAGCAGTACTTC CASRRLRGRTTYEQYF TRBJ2-7 - 16 many TRBV11-2
TGTGCCAGCACCGCCGGGACAGGGGAAGAGACCCAGTACTTC CASTAGTGEETQYF TRBJ2-5 TRBD1 14 - TRBV2
TGTGCCAGCAGCCACTTGGGGGGCTGGCAGGTGAACACTGAAGCTTTCTTT CASSHLGGWQVNTEAFF TRBJ1-1 - 17 - TRBV27
TGTGCCAGCAGCTTAGATGGGGTTAGGGTCGCCCAGTACTTC CASSLDGVRVAQYF TRBJ2-5 - 14 few TRBV11-2
TGCAGCGTTTTGCCGCGACAGGGGTGGGAGACCCAGTACTTC CSVLPRQGWETQYF TRBJ2-5 TRBD1 14 many TRBV29-1
TGTGCCAGCAGTTTGGAGGGGGGCAGGGGGACCAGGGGATCAGCTTTCTTT CASSLEGGRGTRGSAFF TRBJ1-1 TRBD1 17 many TRBV6-5
TGTGCCAGCAGTTTACTACACAGGGCTAACTATGGCTACACCTTC CASSLLHRANYGYTF TRBJ1-2 - 15 - TRBV28
TGTGCCAGCAGTCCCGGGACAGCGAACACCGGGGAGCTGTTTTTT CASSPGTANTGELFF TRBJ2-2 TRBD1 15 many TRBV5-1
TGTGCCAGCTCACCGGGTCAGGGACTTATGAACACTGAAGCTTTCTTT CASSPGQGLMNTEAFF TRBJ1-1 - 16 many TRBV18
TGTGCCAGCAGTTCGCCAGGGCACACCGGGGAGCTGTTTTTT CASSSPGHTGELFF TRBJ2-2 - 14 - TRBV6-2/TRBV6-3
TGCAGTGCTAGAGATTGGACGCGGGGGATCTCCTACGAGCAGTACTTC CSARDWTRGISYEQYF TRBJ2-7 TRBD2 16 - TRBV20-1
TGCGCCAGCAGCTGGGCAGGCGAGCAGTACTTC CASSWAGEQYF TRBJ2-7 - 11 many TRBV5-1
TGTGCCAGCAGGGGACGGCTATACGAGCAGTACTTC CASRGRLYEQYF TRBJ2-7 - 12 once TRBV6-1
TGCAGTGTCCCGGACCCTTCCCAGTACTTC CSVPDPSQYF TRBJ2-5 - 10 - TRBV20-1
TGTGCCAGCAGACCCGACCAAACCGGGGAGCTGTTTTTT CASRPDQTGELFF TRBJ2-2 - 13 many TRBV14
TGTGCCAGCAGTCTAAATCCAGACGACTATGGCTACACCTTC CASSLNPDDYGYTF TRBJ1-2 - 14 many TRBV7-2
TGTGCCAGCAGATCTACCGACAGCTCTGGGGCCAACGTCCTGACTTTC CASRSTDSSGANVLTF TRBJ2-6 - 16 - TRBV9
TGTGCCAGCAGCCCCGGACAGGGGAGGACCAAAAACATTAAGTACTTC CASSPGQGRTKNIKYF TRBJ2-4 TRBD1 16 few TRBV14
TGTGCCAGCAGTGAAGCGCTTTCCGACAGAGGGCTCAGGGAAGCTTTCTTT CASSEALSDRGLREAFF TRBJ1-1 - 17 many TRBV2
TGCAGTGCTAGTACCGGGACTAACTACGAGCAGTACTTC CSASTGTNYEQYF TRBJ2-7 TRBD2 13 few TRBV20-1
TGTGCCAGCAGTTCTTGGACAGGGCTCTACGAGCAGTACTTC CASSSWTGLYEQYF TRBJ2-7 TRBD1 14 - TRBV27
TGTGCCAGCAGTGACCTACAGGATCTTAACTATGGCTACACCTTC CASSDLQDLNYGYTF TRBJ1-2 - 15 - TRBV27
TGTGCCAGCAGTGAAAGGGGGGACGCTTCCTACGAGCAGTACTTC CASSERGDASYEQYF TRBJ2-7 - 15 - TRBV6-1
TGTGCCAGCAGCGACCCGGGGGATGAAAACACCATATATTTT CASSDPGDENTIYF TRBJ1-3 - 14 many TRBV9
TGTGCCAGCCGGAAGGGGGCTGAAGCTTTCTTT CASRKGAEAFF TRBJ1-1 - 11 - TRBV27
TGTGCCAGCAGTTACTATGGATGGTGGTCGACAGTTCGTGGCTACACCTTC CASSYYGWWSTVRGYTF TRBJ1-2 - 17 many TRBV6-2/TRBV6-3